The present T cell receptor beta chain was sequenced within a study of blood T cell repertoires in COVID-19. Study background: COVID-19 samples from acute and convalescent phases originated in the United States, Italy and Spain. T cells, B-cell-depleted T cells, or PBMCs supplied cDNA or gDNA.

How the authors handled the data: It was from reference gene primer amplification that nucleated cell counts were estimated. Using immunoSEQ multiplex PCR, the repertoire was profiled, and TCRdb retains in-frame clones only, with some absent. From that table come the V and J calls and clone size; the DNA was used to work out D and trimming. The sample has about 49,000 clones; around 85% are singletons. CDR1 and CDR2 from the germline V gene are SGHTA and FQGTGA. Trimming removed 3 bases from V and 7 bases from J; junction bases left unmatched: 5. The length of the CDR3 is 15 residues. The source of this sequence is a human donor in a cohort sampled during active COVID-19. Material for sequencing was peripheral blood. The rearrangement uses TRBV7-3 and TRBJ1-6; 8 nucleotides agree with TRBD1. The CDR3 region has the DNA TGTGCCAGCAGCTTTACAGGGGGAATCAATTCACCCCTCCACTTT. It is translated as CASSFTGGINSPLHF.